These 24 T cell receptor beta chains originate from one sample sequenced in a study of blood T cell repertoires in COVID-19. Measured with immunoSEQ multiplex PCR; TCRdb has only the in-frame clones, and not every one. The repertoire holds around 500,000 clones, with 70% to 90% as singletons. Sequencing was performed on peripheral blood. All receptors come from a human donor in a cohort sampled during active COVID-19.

DNA of the CDR3: TGTGCCAGCAGCCTCCTGGGACAGGGAGGTAACTATGGCTACACCTTC. Protein product: CASSLLGQGGNYGYTF. The chain employs TRBV11-2 and TRBJ1-2; 9 bases map to TRBD1. V gave up 5 bases and J gave up 1 base; unmatched junction bases: 8. The CDR3 totals 16 residues. CDR1 is SGHAT, CDR2 FQNNGV, per germline.

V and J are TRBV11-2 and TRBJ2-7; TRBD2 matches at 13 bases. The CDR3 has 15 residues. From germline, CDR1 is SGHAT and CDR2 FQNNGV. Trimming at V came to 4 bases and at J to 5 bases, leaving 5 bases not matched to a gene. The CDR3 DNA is TGTGCCAGCAGCTCCGGGACTAGCGGGACCCACGAGCAGTACTTC. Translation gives CASSSGTSGTHEQYF. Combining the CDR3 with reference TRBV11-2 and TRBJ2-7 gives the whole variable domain EAGVAQSPRYKIIEKRQSVAFWCNPISGHATLYWYQQILGQGPKLLIQFQNNGVVDDSQLPKDRFSAERLKGVDSTLKIQPAKLEDSAVYLCASSSGTSGTHEQYFGPGTRLTVT.

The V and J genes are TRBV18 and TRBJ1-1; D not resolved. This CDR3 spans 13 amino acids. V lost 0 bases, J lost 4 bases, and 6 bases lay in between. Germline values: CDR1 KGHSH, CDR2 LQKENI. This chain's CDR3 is CASSPPGGTEAFF. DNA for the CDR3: TGTGCCAGCTCACCACCAGGAGGCACTGAAGCTTTCTTT. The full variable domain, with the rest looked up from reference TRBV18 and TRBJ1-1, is NAGVMQNPRHLVRRRGQEARLRCSPMKGHSHVYWYRQLPEEGLKFMVYLQKENIIDESGMPKERFSAEFPKEGPSILRIQQVVRGDSAAYFCASSPPGGTEAFFGQGTRLTVV.

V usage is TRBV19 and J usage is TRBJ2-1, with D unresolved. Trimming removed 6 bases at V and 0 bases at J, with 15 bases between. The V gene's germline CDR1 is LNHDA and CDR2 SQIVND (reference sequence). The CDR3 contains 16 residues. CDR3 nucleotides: TGTGCCAGTAGGATGAGCAGGTTTTTCTCCTACAATGAGCAGTTCTTC. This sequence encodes CASRMSRFFSYNEQFF.

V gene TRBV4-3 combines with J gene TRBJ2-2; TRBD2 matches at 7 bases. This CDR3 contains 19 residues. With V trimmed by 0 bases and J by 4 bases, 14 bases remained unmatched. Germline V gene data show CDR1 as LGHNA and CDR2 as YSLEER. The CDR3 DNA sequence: TGCGCCAGCAGCCAAGATATGGGTCGGCTAGCGGAGCCCACCGGGGAGCTGTTTTTT. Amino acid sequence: CASSQDMGRLAEPTGELFF.

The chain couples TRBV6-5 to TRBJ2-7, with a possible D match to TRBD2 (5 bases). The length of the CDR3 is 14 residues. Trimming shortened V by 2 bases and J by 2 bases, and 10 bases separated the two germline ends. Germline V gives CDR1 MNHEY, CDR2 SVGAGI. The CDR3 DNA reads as TGTGCCAGCAGTTACAACTCGGGGACCTACGAGCAGTACTTC. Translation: CASSYNSGTYEQYF.

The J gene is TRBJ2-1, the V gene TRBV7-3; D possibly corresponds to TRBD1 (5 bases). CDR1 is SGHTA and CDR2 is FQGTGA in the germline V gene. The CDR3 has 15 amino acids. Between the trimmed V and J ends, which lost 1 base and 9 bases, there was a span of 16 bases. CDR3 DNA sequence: TGTGCCAGCAGCTTAAATACAGGAAGTGCAAGTGAGCAGTTCTTC. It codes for CASSLNTGSASEQFF.

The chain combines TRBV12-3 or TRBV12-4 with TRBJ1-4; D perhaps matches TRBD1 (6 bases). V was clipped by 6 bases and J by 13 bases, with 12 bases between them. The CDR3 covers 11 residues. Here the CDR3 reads CASRNQGRLFF. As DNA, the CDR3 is TGTGCCAGCAGAAACCAGGGGAGACTGTTTTTT.

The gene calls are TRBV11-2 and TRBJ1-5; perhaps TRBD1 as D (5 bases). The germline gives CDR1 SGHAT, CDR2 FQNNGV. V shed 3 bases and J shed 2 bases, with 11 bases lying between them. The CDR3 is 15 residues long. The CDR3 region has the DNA TGTGCCAGCAGCTTCGGGGGTAATCGCAATCAGCCCCAGCATTTT. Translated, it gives CASSFGGNRNQPQHF.

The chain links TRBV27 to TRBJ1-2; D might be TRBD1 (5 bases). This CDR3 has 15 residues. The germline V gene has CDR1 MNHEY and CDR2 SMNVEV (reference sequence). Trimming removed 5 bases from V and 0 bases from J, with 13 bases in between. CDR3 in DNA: TGTGCCAGCAGTGCTGGACACCACACTAACTATGGCTACACCTTC. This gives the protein CASSAGHHTNYGYTF.

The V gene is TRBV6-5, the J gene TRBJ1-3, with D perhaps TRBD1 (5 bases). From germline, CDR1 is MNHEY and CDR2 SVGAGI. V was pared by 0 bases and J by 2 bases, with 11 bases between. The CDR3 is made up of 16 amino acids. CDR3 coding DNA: TGTGCCAGCAGTTACTCGCCAGCAGGGACTGGAAACACCATATATTTT. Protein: CASSYSPAGTGNTIYF.

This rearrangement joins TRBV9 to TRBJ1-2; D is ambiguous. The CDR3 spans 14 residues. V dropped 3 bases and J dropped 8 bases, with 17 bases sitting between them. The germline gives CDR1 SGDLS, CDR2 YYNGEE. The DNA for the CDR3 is TGTGCCAGCAGCGCGGGTAGTGGGGAGGGCGGCTACACCTTC. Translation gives CASSAGSGEGGYTF.

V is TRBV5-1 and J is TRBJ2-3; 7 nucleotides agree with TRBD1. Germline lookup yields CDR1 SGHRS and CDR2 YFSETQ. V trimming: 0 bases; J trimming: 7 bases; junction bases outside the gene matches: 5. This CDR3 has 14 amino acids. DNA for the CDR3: TGCGCCAGCAGCTTGGAACAGGGGAGAAATACGCAGTATTTT. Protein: CASSLEQGRNTQYF.

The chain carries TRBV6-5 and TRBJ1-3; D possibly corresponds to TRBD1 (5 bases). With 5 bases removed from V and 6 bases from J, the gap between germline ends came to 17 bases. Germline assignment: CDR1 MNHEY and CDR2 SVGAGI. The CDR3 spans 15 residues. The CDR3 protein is CASSRQISWENTIYF. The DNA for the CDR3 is TGTGCCAGCAGTCGACAGATCTCCTGGGAAAACACCATATATTTT.

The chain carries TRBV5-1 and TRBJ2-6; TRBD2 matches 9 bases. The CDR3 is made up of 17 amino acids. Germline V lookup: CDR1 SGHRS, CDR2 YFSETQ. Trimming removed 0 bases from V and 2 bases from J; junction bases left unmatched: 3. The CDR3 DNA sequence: TGCGCCAGCAGCTTGGGGACTAGCGCTCCTGGGGCCAACGTCCTGACTTTC. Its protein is CASSLGTSAPGANVLTF.

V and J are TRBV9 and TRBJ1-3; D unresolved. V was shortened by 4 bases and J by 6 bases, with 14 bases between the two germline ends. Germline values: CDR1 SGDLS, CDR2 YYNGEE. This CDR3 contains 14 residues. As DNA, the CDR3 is TGTGCCAGCAGCTCCCCGGGTCGGATAAACACCATATATTTT. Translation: CASSSPGRINTIYF.

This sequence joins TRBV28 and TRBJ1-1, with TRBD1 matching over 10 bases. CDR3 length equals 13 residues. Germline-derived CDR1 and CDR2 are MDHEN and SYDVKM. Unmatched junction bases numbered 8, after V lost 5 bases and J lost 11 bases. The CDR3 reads CASSGGTGVWAFF. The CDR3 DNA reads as TGTGCCAGCAGTGGCGGGACAGGGGTGTGGGCTTTCTTT.

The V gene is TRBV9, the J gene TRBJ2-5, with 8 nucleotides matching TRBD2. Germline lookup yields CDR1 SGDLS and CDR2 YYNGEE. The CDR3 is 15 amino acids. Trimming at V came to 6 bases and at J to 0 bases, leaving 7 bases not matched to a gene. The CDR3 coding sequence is TGTGCCAGCACCTTAGCGGGACTGTACCAAGAGACCCAGTACTTC. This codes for CASTLAGLYQETQYF.

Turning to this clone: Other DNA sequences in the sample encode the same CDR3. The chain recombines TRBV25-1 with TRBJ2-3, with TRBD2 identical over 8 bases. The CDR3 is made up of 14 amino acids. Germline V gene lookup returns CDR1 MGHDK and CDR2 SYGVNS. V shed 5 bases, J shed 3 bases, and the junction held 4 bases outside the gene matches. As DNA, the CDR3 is TGTGCCAGCAGTCTGGCGGGAGGAACAGATACGCAGTATTTT. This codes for CASSLAGGTDTQYF.

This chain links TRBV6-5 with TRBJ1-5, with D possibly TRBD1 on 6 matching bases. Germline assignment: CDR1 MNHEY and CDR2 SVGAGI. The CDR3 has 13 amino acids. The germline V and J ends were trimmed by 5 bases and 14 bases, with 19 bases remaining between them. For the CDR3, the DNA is TGTGCCAGCAGTACCCCAGGGGCCCGCGAGGAGCATTTT. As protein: CASSTPGAREEHF.

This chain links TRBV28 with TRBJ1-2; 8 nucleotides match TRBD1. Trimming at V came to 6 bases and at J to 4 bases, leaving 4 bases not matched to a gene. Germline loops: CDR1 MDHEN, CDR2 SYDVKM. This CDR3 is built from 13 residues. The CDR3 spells CASRPTGVYGYTF. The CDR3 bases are TGTGCCAGCAGGCCGACAGGGGTCTATGGCTACACCTTC.

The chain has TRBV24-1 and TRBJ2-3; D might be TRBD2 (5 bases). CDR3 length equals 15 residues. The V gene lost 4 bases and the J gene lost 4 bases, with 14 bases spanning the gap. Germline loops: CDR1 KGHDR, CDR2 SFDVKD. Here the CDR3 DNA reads TGTGCCACCAGTGAGGAGGATAGAATGGCAGATACGCAGTATTTT. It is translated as CATSEEDRMADTQYF.

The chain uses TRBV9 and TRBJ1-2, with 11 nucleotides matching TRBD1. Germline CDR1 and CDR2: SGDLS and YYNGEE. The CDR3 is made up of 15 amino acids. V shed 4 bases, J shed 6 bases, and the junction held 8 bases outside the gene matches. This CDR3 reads CASSPRTGGLDGYTF. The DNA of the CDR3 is TGTGCCAGCAGCCCAAGGACAGGGGGCTTGGATGGCTACACCTTC.

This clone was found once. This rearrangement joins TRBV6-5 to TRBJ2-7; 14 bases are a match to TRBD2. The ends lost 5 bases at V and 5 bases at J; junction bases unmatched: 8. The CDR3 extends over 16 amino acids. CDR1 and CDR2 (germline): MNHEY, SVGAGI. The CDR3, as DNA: TGTGCCAGCAGTAACTTAGGACTAGCGGGAGGAAACGAGCAGTACTTC. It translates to CASSNLGLAGGNEQYF.